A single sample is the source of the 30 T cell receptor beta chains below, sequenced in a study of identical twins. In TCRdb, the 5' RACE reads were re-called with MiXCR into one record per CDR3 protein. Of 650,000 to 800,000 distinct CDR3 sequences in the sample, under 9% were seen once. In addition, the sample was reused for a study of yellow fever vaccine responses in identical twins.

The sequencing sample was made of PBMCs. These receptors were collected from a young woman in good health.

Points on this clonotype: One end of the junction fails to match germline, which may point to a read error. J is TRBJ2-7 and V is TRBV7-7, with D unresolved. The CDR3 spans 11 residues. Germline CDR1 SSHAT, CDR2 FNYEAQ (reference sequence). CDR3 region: CASSLIEEQYF. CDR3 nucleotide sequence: TGTGCTAGCAGCTTAATAGAGGAGCAGTACTTC.

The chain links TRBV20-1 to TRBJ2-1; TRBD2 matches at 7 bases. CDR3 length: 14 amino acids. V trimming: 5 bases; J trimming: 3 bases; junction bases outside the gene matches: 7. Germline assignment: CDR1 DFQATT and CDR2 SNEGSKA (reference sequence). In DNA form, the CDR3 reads TGCAGTGCTCAAGGGGAGCGGGGCTACAATGAGCAGTTCTTC. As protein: CSAQGERGYNEQFF.

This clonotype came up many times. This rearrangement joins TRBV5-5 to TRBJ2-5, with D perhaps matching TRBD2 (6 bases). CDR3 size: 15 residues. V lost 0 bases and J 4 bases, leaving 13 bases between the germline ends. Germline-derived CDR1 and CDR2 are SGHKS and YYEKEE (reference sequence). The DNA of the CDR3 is TGTGCCAGCAGCTTGGAAGGGCTCGGGGGAGAGACCCAGTACTTC. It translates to CASSLEGLGGETQYF.

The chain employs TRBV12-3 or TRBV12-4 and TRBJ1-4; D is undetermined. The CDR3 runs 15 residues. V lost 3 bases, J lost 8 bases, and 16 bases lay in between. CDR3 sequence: CASSFGSRAGEKLFF. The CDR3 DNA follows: TGTGCCAGCAGTTTCGGTTCGCGGGCTGGAGAAAAACTGTTTTTT.

CDR3 residues: CARGPRTDCEQYF. CDR3 in DNA: TGTGCCAGGGGCCCCCGGACCGACTGCGAGCAGTACTTC. The chain couples TRBV25-1 to TRBJ2-7; D not certain. Germline lookup yields CDR1 MGHDK and CDR2 SYGVNS. V lost 9 bases and J lost 6, with 18 bases in between. The CDR3 has 13 amino acids.

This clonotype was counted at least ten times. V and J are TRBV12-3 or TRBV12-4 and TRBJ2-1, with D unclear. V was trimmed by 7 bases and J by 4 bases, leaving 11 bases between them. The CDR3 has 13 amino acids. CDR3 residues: CASISNHYNEQFF. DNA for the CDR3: TGTGCCAGCATCAGTAACCATTACAATGAGCAGTTCTTC.

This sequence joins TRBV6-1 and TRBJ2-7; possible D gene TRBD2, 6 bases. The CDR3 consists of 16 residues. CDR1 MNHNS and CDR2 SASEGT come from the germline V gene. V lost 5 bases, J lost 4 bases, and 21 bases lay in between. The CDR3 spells CASSQSSVGGGYEQYF. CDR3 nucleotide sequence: TGTGCCAGCAGTCAGTCTAGCGTCGGTGGCGGATACGAGCAGTACTTC.

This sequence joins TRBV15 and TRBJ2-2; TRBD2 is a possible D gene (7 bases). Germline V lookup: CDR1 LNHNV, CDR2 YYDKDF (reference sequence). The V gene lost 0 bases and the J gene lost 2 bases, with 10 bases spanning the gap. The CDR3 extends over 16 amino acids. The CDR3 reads CATSRDRGANTGELFF. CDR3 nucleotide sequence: TGTGCCACCAGCAGAGATCGGGGGGCAAACACCGGGGAGCTGTTTTTT.

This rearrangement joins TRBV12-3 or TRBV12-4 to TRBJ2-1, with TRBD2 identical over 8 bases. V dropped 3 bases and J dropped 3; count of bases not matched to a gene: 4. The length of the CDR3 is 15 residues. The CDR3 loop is CASSFNGRDYNEQFF. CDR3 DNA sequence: TGTGCCAGCAGTTTCAACGGGAGGGACTACAATGAGCAGTTCTTC.

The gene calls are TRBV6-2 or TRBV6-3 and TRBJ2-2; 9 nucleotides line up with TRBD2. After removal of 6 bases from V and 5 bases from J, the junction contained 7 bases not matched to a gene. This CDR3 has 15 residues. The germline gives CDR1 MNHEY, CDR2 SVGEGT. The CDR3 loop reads CASSPLAGLTGELFF. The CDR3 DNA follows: TGTGCCAGCAGCCCTCTAGCGGGACTTACCGGGGAGCTGTTTTTT.

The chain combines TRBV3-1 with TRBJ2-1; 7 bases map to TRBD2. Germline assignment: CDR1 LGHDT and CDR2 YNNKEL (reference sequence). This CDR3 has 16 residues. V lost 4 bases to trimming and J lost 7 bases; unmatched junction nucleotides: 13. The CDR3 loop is CASSPFWGGAGNEQFF. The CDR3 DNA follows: TGTGCCAGCAGCCCCTTTTGGGGGGGAGCTGGGAATGAGCAGTTCTTC.

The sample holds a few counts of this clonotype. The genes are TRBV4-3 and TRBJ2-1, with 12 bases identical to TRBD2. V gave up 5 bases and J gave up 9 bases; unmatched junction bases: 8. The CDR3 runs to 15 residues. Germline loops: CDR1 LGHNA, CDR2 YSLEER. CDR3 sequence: CASSARLAGAIEQFF. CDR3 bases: TGCGCCAGCAGCGCTAGACTAGCGGGGGCGATTGAGCAGTTCTTC.

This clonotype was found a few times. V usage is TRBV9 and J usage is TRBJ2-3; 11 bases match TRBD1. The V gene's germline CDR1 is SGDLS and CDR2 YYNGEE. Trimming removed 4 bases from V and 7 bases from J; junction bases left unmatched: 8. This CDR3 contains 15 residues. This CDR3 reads CASSPGRDRGNTQYF. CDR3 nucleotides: TGTGCCAGCAGCCCGGGCCGGGACAGGGGGAATACGCAGTATTTT.

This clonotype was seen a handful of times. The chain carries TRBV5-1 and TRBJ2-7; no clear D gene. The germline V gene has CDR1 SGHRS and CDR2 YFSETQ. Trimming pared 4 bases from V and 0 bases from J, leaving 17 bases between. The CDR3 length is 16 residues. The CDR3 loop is CASSPEAVTSSYEQYF. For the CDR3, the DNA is TGCGCCAGCAGCCCTGAGGCCGTCACAAGCTCCTACGAGCAGTACTTC.

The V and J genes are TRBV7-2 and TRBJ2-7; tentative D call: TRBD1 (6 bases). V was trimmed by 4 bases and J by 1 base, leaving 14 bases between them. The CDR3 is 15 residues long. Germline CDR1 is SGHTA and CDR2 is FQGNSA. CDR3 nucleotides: TGTGCCAGCAGCTCGGAACAGGGTAGTTCCTACGAGCAGTACTTC. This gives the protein CASSSEQGSSYEQYF.

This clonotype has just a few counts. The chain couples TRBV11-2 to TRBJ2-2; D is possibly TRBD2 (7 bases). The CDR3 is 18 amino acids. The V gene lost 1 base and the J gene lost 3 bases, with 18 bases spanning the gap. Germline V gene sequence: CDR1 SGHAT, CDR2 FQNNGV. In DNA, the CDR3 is TGTGCCAGCAGCTTAGTAGGGTCGGGGGGCCGCGACACCGGGGAGCTGTTTTTT. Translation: CASSLVGSGGRDTGELFF.

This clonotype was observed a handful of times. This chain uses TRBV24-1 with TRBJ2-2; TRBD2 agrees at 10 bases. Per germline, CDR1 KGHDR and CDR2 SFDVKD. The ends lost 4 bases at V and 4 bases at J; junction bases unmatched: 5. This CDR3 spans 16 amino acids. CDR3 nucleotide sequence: TGTGCCACCAGTGACCCTGGACTAGCGGTCACCGGGGAGCTGTTTTTT. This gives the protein CATSDPGLAVTGELFF.

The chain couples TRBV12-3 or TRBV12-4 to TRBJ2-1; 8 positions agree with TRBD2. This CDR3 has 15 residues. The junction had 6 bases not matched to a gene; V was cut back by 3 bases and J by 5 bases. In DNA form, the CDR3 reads TGTGCCAGCAGTTTCGTAGCGGGATATGACAATGAGCAGTTCTTC. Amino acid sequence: CASSFVAGYDNEQFF.

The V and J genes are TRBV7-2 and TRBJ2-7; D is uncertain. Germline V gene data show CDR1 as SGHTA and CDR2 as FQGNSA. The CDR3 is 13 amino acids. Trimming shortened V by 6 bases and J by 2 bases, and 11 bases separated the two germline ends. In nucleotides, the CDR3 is TGTGCCAGCAGGGAGCTTCCGGCCTACGAGCAGTACTTC. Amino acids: CASRELPAYEQYF.

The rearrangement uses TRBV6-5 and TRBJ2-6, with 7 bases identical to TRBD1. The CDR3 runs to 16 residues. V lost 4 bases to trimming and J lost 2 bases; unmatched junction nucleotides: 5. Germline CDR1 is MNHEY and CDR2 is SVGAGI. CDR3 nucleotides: TGTGCCAGCAGTTCACAGGGGATCGCTGGGGCCAACGTCCTGACTTTC. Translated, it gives CASSSQGIAGANVLTF.

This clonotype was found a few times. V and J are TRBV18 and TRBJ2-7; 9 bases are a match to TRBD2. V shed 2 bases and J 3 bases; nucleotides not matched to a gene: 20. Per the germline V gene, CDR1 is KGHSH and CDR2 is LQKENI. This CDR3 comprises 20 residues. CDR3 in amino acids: CASSPLPPDSRAGGNYEQYF. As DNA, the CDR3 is TGTGCCAGCTCACCATTACCCCCGGACAGTCGAGCGGGGGGAAACTACGAGCAGTACTTC.

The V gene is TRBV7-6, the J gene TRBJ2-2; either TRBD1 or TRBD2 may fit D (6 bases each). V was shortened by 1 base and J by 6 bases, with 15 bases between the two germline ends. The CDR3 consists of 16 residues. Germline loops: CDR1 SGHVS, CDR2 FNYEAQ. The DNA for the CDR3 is TGTGCCAGCAGCTTAGTTGGCGTAGGGGGGCCCGGGGAGCTGTTTTTT. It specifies CASSLVGVGGPGELFF.

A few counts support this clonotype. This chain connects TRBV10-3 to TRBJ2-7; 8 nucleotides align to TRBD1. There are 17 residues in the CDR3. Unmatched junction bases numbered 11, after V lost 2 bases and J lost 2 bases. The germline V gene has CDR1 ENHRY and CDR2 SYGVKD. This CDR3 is CAISELHRTGHPYEQYF. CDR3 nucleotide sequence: TGTGCCATCAGTGAGCTGCATCGGACAGGGCACCCCTACGAGCAGTACTTC.

The DNA for the CDR3 is TGTGCCACCAGCAAACAGGCTGGCACAGATACGCAGTATTTT. It codes for CATSKQAGTDTQYF. This chain joins TRBV15 and TRBJ2-3; D is possibly TRBD1 (5 bases). The CDR3 is 14 residues long. Germline CDR1 reads LNHNV; CDR2 reads YYDKDF (reference sequence). V lost 4 bases and J 1 base, leaving 9 bases between the germline ends.

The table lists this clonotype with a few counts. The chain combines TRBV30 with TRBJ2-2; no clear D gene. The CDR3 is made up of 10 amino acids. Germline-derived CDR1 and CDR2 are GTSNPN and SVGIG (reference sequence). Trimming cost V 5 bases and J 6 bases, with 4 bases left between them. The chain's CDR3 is CAWGPGELFF. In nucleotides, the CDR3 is TGTGCCTGGGGACCCGGGGAGCTGTTTTTT.

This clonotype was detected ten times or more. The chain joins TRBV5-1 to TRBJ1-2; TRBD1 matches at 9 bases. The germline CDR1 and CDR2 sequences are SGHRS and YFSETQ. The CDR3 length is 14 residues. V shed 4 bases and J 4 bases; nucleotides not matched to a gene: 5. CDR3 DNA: TGCGCCAGCAGCCATACGACAGGGGGCTATGGCTACACCTTC. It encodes CASSHTTGGYGYTF. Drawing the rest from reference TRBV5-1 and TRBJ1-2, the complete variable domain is KAGVTQTPRYLIKTRGQQVTLSCSPISGHRSVSWYQQTPGQGLQFLFEYFSETQRNKGNFPGRFSGRQFSNSRSEMNVSTLELGDSALYLCASSHTTGGYGYTFGSGTRLTVV.

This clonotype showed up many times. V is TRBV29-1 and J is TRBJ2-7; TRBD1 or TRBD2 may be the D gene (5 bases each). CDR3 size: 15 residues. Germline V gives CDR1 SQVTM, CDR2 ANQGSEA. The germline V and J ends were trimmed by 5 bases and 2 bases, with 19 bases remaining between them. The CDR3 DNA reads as TGCAGCGTTCAGAGAGGGGAAGGGAATCCCTACGAGCAGTACTTC. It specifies CSVQRGEGNPYEQYF.

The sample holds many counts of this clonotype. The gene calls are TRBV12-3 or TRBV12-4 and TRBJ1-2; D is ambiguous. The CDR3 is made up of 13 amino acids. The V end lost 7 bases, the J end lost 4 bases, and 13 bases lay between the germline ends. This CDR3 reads CASILEFGYGYTF. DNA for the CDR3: TGTGCCAGCATCTTGGAGTTCGGCTATGGCTACACCTTC.

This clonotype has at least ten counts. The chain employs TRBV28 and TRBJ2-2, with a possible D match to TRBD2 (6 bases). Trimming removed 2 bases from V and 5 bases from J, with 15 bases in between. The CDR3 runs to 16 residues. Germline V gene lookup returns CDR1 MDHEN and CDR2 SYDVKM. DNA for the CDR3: TGTGCCAGCAGTTTACTGGCAGGGAGGCGGACCGGGGAGCTGTTTTTT. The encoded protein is CASSLLAGRRTGELFF. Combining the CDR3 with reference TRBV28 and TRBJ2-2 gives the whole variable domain DVKVTQSSRYLVKRTGEKVFLECVQDMDHENMFWYRQDPGLGLRLIYFSYDVKMKEKGDIPEGYSVSREKKERFSLILESASTNQTSMYLCASSLLAGRRTGELFFGEGSRLTVL.

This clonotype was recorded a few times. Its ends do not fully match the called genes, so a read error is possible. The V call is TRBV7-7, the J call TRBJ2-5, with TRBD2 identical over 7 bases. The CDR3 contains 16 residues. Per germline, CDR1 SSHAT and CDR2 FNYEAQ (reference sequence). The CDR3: CASSLDGGSSLETQYF. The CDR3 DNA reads TGTGCTAGCAGCTTAGATGGCGGGAGCAGTCTAGAGACCCAGTACTTC. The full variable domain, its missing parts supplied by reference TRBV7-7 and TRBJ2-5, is GAGVSQSPRYKVTKRGQDVTLRCDPISSHATLYWYQQALGQGPEFLTYFNYEAQPDKSGLPSDRFSAERPEGSISTLTIQRTEQRDSAMYRCASSLDGGSSLETQYFGPGTRLLVL.